This T cell receptor (beta chain) was sequenced in a study of metastatic and nonmetastatic thyroid tumors. Thyroid surgery was performed in patients who had received no treatment beforehand. TCRdb redid the clone calls on the PCR reads using MiXCR. The data hold some 6,900 clones, with less than 35% observed a single time. This clone was detected only once. The CDR3 loop spans 18 amino acids. The germline CDR1 and CDR2 sequences are SGHAT and FQNNGV. Trimming pared 5 bases from V and 2 bases from J, leaving 23 bases between. Sequencing input: tumor tissue. The sequence was obtained from a female donor with papillary thyroid cancer or a benign thyroid nodule (not recorded which). Some clones in this sample may be carry-over from other donors' samples. The J gene is TRBJ2-3, the V gene TRBV11-2; a weak D match, TRBD2 (7 bases). DNA of the CDR3: TGTGCCAGCAGCCCAGGAGGGGGGGGCGGAGCCCACACAGATACGCAGTATTTT. This codes for CASSPGGGGGAHTDTQYF.